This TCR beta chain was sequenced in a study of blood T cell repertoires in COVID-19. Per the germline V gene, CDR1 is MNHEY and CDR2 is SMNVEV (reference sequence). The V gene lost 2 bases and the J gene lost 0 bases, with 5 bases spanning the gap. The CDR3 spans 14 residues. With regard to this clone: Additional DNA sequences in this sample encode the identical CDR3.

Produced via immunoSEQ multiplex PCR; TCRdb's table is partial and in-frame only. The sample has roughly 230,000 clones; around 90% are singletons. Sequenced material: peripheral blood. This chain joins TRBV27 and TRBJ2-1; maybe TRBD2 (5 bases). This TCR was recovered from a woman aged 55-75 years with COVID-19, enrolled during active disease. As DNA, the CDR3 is TGTGCCAGCAGTTTAACTAGCTCCTACAATGAGCAGTTCTTC. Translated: CASSLTSSYNEQFF.